Presented here are 26 T cell receptor beta chains from one specimen sequenced in a study of blood T cell repertoires in COVID-19. Using immunoSEQ multiplex PCR, the repertoire was profiled, and TCRdb retains in-frame clones only, with some absent. The sample lists tens of thousands of clones, about 86% occurring once. Sample: peripheral blood. Receptor source: a man aged 35-49 years with acute or convalescent COVID-19.

In this sample, this clone turned up a few times. This chain joins TRBV7-8 and TRBJ1-5; TRBD1 matches at 8 bases. V dropped 6 bases and J dropped 10; count of bases not matched to a gene: 5. The CDR3 contains 12 residues. Germline V CDR1 and CDR2: SGHVS, FQNEAQ. The CDR3 DNA sequence: TGTGCCAGCAGAGGGGGGACAGGTCCCCAGCATTTT. Translated, it gives CASRGGTGPQHF.

This clone came up once. CDR3 coding DNA: TGTGCCAGCAGCCGCCGATTTACAGGCTACGAGCAGTACTTC. It encodes CASSRRFTGYEQYF. This sequence joins TRBV14 and TRBJ2-7, with D tentatively TRBD1 (5 bases). Looked up from germline, CDR1 is SGHDN and CDR2 is FVKESK. The CDR3 runs 14 residues. Trimming left V 4 bases short and J 3 bases short, with 13 bases between.

J is TRBJ2-3 and V is TRBV4-2, with D possibly matching TRBD2 (7 bases). Germline V CDR1 and CDR2: LGHNA, YNFKEQ. The CDR3 contains 15 residues. Trimming pared 4 bases from V and 5 bases from J, leaving 16 bases between. The CDR3 region has the DNA TGTGCCAGCAGCCCCGAAAAGGGGGGGGAAGATACGCAGTATTTT. This translates into CASSPEKGGEDTQYF.

This chain connects TRBV18 to TRBJ2-7, with 11 bases matching TRBD1. The CDR3 totals 12 residues. Germline V gives CDR1 KGHSH, CDR2 LQKENI. V shed 6 bases, J shed 7 bases, and the junction held 2 bases outside the gene matches. CDR3 DNA: TGTGCCAGCTCCGGGACAGGGGGGGAGCAGTACTTC. As protein: CASSGTGGEQYF.

This clone appeared once. V and J are TRBV9 and TRBJ2-6; tentatively, D is TRBD2 (6 bases). Germline V gives CDR1 SGDLS, CDR2 YYNGEE. V lost 0 bases, J lost 3 bases, and 10 bases lay in between. This CDR3 comprises 16 residues. CDR3 in DNA: TGTGCCAGCAGCGTAGGGGGAGGCTTTGGGGCCAACGTCCTGACTTTC. It is translated as CASSVGGGFGANVLTF. The variable domain in full, completed from reference TRBV9 and TRBJ2-6, reads DSGVTQTPKHLITATGQRVTLRCSPRSGDLSVYWYQQSLDQGLQFLIQYYNGEERAKGNILERFSAQQFPDLHSELNLSSLELGDSALYFCASSVGGGFGANVLTFGAGSRLTVL.

The chain uses TRBV28 and TRBJ1-2; a possible D gene is TRBD1 (5 bases). Germline V gene lookup returns CDR1 MDHEN and CDR2 SYDVKM. The CDR3 is made up of 16 amino acids. V was trimmed by 10 bases and J by 7 bases, leaving 28 bases between them. The DNA for the CDR3 is TGTGCCACCACCGGAGGGGCAGCCCTATACGGTGGTGGCTACACCTTC. It translates to CATTGGAALYGGGYTF.

V gene TRBV30 combines with J gene TRBJ2-2, with TRBD1 matching 7 bases. CDR3 length: 14 amino acids. The J segment lost 4 bases and the V segment lost 8 bases, leaving 10 bases of the junction unmatched. CDR1 is GTSNPN and CDR2 is SVGIG in the germline V gene (reference sequence). CDR3 protein: CARARGQSTGELFF. DNA of the CDR3: TGTGCCCGAGCGAGGGGACAGTCCACCGGGGAGCTGTTTTTT.

V is TRBV11-3 and J is TRBJ2-7; D might be TRBD1 (6 bases). CDR3 size: 18 residues. Germline V gene data show CDR1 as SGHNT and CDR2 as YENEEA. The germline V and J ends were trimmed by 1 base and 2 bases, with 21 bases remaining between them. The CDR3 DNA sequence: TGTGCCAGCAGCTTAGTATTCCCCTCCTCGACAGGCCCCTACGAGCAGTACTTC. The encoded protein is CASSLVFPSSTGPYEQYF. The variable domain in full, with the rest retrieved from reference TRBV11-3 and TRBJ2-7, is EAGVVQSPRYKIIEKKQPVAFWCNPISGHNTLYWYLQNLGQGPELLIRYENEEAVDDSQLPKDRFSAERLKGVDSTLKIQPAELGDSAVYLCASSLVFPSSTGPYEQYFGPGTRLTVT.

The rearrangement uses TRBV5-4 and TRBJ1-1; 7 bases agree with TRBD1. The CDR3 sequence is 13 residues long. The germline CDR1 and CDR2 sequences are SGHNT and YYREEE (reference sequence). V gave up 5 bases and J gave up 3 bases; unmatched junction bases: 4. The CDR3 bases are TGTGCCAGCAGTTACAGGGGTGACACTGAAGCTTTCTTT. It codes for CASSYRGDTEAFF.

The CDR3 loop reads CASSILTQETQYF. Here the CDR3 DNA reads TGTGCCAGCAGCATACTAACACAAGAGACCCAGTACTTC. The V call is TRBV7-2, the J call TRBJ2-5; no firm D call. Looked up from germline, CDR1 is SGHTA and CDR2 is FQGNSA. V was cut by 5 bases and J by 2 bases, with 9 bases left in between. The CDR3 contains 13 residues.

This chain joins TRBV14 and TRBJ2-5, with D possibly TRBD1 on 6 matching bases. With 4 bases removed from V and 5 bases from J, the gap between germline ends came to 17 bases. CDR3 size: 15 residues. Germline V gene lookup returns CDR1 SGHDN and CDR2 FVKESK. The CDR3 DNA reads TGTGCCAGCAGCCCCATGTGGGGGCATGGGGAGACCCAGTACTTC. Residues: CASSPMWGHGETQYF.

The chain has TRBV5-4 and TRBJ1-6; the match to TRBD1 covers 8 bases. Trimming removed 4 bases from V and 8 bases from J; junction bases left unmatched: 11. The length of the CDR3 is 16 residues. Germline loops: CDR1 SGHNT, CDR2 YYREEE (reference sequence). CDR3 sequence (DNA): TGTGCCAGCAGCGTCGGAGGGGACAGGACCCATTCACCCCTCCACTTT. Protein product: CASSVGGDRTHSPLHF.

The gene calls are TRBV27 and TRBJ2-7; 7 nucleotides align to TRBD1. Trimming cost V 5 bases and J 5 bases; bases outside gene matches: 9. CDR1 and CDR2 from the germline V gene are MNHEY and SMNVEV (reference sequence). The CDR3 contains 14 residues. The CDR3 sequence is CASSTYRGRNEQYF. The CDR3 nucleotides read TGTGCCAGCAGTACCTACAGGGGTCGGAACGAGCAGTACTTC.

This sequence joins TRBV5-1 and TRBJ1-1; D gene uncertain. The germline CDR1 and CDR2 sequences are SGHRS and YFSETQ. Between the trimmed V and J ends, which lost 0 bases and 1 base, there was a span of 7 bases. This CDR3 is 14 amino acids long. The CDR3 sequence is CASSLALENTEAFF. The DNA of the CDR3 is TGCGCCAGCAGCTTGGCCTTAGAGAACACTGAAGCTTTCTTT.

The chain combines TRBV29-1 with TRBJ1-2, with 9 bases identical to TRBD1. Trimming removed 7 bases from V and 7 bases from J; junction bases left unmatched: 10. Germline V gene lookup returns CDR1 SQVTM and CDR2 ANQGSEA. CDR3 length: 13 residues. CDR3 nucleotide sequence: TGCAGCGCTGGGGCCGGGACAGGGTTTGGCTACACCTTC. Its protein product is CSAGAGTGFGYTF.

The rearrangement links TRBV5-6 to TRBJ2-5, with 10 positions matching TRBD2. Germline CDR1 is SGHDT and CDR2 is YYEEEE. The CDR3 has 16 residues. J was trimmed by 5 bases and V by 2 bases; bases with no gene match: 9. The CDR3 protein is CASSLQIAGGGETQYF. In DNA form, the CDR3 reads TGTGCCAGCAGCTTACAAATAGCGGGGGGCGGGGAGACCCAGTACTTC.

This sequence joins TRBV30 and TRBJ2-5, with TRBD2 matching 8 bases. In germline, CDR1 is GTSNPN, CDR2 SVGIG (reference sequence). The CDR3 is made up of 16 amino acids. The V gene end was trimmed by 2 bases and the J gene end by 5 bases; junction bases not matched to a gene: 13. The CDR3 nucleotides read TGTGCCTGGAGTTTGTACGGGGGGGGACGGCTGGAGACCCAGTACTTC. It yields the protein CAWSLYGGGRLETQYF.

The count of this clone is one. The rearrangement uses TRBV30 and TRBJ2-1; 10 bases map to TRBD2. The CDR3 extends over 14 amino acids. Germline trimming cut 7 bases from V and 6 bases from J; bases unmatched to any gene: 9. Germline V CDR1 and CDR2: GTSNPN, SVGIG (reference sequence). The CDR3 DNA sequence: TGTGCCTTCGTTCCACTAGCGGGACTCAATGAGCAGTTCTTC. Translating it yields CAFVPLAGLNEQFF.

J is TRBJ2-3 and V is TRBV5-1; the match to TRBD2 covers 8 bases. Germline V gene sequence: CDR1 SGHRS, CDR2 YFSETQ. The CDR3 covers 14 residues. V was clipped by 4 bases and J by 6 bases; unmatched bases: 7. CDR3 DNA sequence: TGCGCCAGCAGCCCGGGACTAGTTACGGATACGCAGTATTTT. Translated, it gives CASSPGLVTDTQYF.

This chain joins TRBV30 and TRBJ1-2; 11 bases line up with TRBD1. Per germline, CDR1 GTSNPN and CDR2 SVGIG (reference sequence). The CDR3 totals 14 residues. Trimming cost V 2 bases and J 10 bases; bases outside gene matches: 9. CDR3 nucleotide sequence: TGTGCCTGGAGTAAAAGGTGGACAGGGGGCGACTACACCTTC. It encodes CAWSKRWTGGDYTF.

The genes are TRBV5-1 and TRBJ1-1; 8 positions agree with TRBD1. V dropped 4 bases and J dropped 6; count of bases not matched to a gene: 8. CDR1 is SGHRS, CDR2 YFSETQ, per germline. The CDR3 has 14 amino acids. CDR3 in amino acids: CASSQTRQGPEAFF. In nucleotides, the CDR3 is TGCGCCAGCAGCCAGACACGACAGGGGCCTGAAGCTTTCTTT.

The CDR3 nucleotides read TGTGCCAGCAGTGAGTCACAGATTATCAACTATGGCTACACCTTC. Its translation is CASSESQIINYGYTF. The chain recombines TRBV6-1 with TRBJ1-2; the D is unclear. The germline gives CDR1 MNHNS, CDR2 SASEGT. V was trimmed by 3 bases and J by 2 bases, leaving 13 bases between them. This CDR3 region has 15 residues.

This chain connects TRBV12-3 or TRBV12-4 to TRBJ2-5; D is possibly TRBD1 (5 bases). The CDR3 runs to 13 residues. With 2 bases removed from V and 10 bases from J, the gap between germline ends came to 14 bases. This CDR3 reads CASSLMGHQGQYF. DNA of the CDR3: TGTGCCAGCAGTTTAATGGGCCACCAGGGCCAGTACTTC.

This clone was recorded once. The CDR3 loop reads CAGSDRVGGYTF. CDR3 nucleotide sequence: TGTGCCGGGTCCGACAGGGTAGGAGGCTACACCTTC. The chain recombines TRBV28 with TRBJ1-2; 7 bases are shared with TRBD1. There are 12 residues in the CDR3. Germline V lookup: CDR1 MDHEN, CDR2 SYDVKM. Trimming removed 11 bases from V and 8 bases from J; junction bases left unmatched: 11.

The chain uses TRBV27 and TRBJ2-6, with TRBD1 as a possible D gene (6 bases). Trimming stripped 5 bases from V and 4 bases from J, with 15 bases between. Germline V CDR1 and CDR2: MNHEY, SMNVEV (reference sequence). The CDR3 has 16 amino acids. CDR3 region: CASSPRTGSGANVLTF. The CDR3 nucleotides are TGTGCCAGCAGTCCTCGTACAGGGTCCGGGGCCAACGTCCTGACTTTC.

This chain connects TRBV11-2 to TRBJ1-1; no definite D call. The CDR3 consists of 11 residues. Trimming stripped 5 bases from V and 3 bases from J, with 4 bases between. Germline assignment: CDR1 SGHAT and CDR2 FQNNGV. The CDR3 here is CASSPYTEAFF. The DNA for the CDR3 is TGTGCCAGCAGCCCATACACTGAAGCTTTCTTT.